This T cell receptor (beta chain) originates from a study of molecular identifiers for immune sequencing clone quantification. Study-level background: RNA, taken in replicates from approximately 20,000 or 98,000 naive CD8 cells, was split five ways, with four sequenced.

At least ten counts were recorded for this clonotype. Its antigen is still unknown. Germline values: CDR1 MDHEN, CDR2 SYDVKM. This CDR3 is built from 20 residues. Trimming at V came to 4 bases and at J to 2 bases, leaving 16 bases not matched to a gene. Previously described methods and listed TCR primers were used for bulk TCR libraries. TCRdb redid the calling of the PCR reads with MiXCR, one entry per CDR3 protein. The sample contains fewer than 70,000 distinct CDR3 sequences, approximately 18% of which appear only once. Study-level points and caveats: Naive cells had under 1% of molecules in clones above 20 RNA copies, effectors over 99%.

Naive CD8 T cells were sorted as CD8+CD4-CCR7+CD45RA+. The TCR sequence derives from a human donor in good health. Some libraries in this study had Jurkat cell RNA spiked in. The specimen sequenced was naive CD8+ T cells from blood, with Jurkat cell RNA spiked in. The subset was: FACS-sorted CD8+CD4-CCR7+CD45RA+ naive T cells. The J gene is TRBJ2-3, the V gene TRBV28, with 12 bases matching TRBD2. CDR3 coding DNA: TGTGCCAGCAGTTCCCCGGGGGTTCTAGCGGGAGGGTTAGACACAGATACGCAGTATTTT. Residues: CASSSPGVLAGGLDTDTQYF.